The rows below give T cell receptor beta chains drawn from one sample of a study of T cell responses to AZD1222 COVID-19 vaccine. Generated by immunoSEQ multiplex PCR, the TCRdb table keeps only in-frame clones and is missing some. The sample consists of 70,000 or so clones, roughly 78% of them appearing once. The input for sequencing was peripheral blood, taken on day 0 of MenACWY control vaccination. The receptors originated from an adult in good health. Both conserved end residues are part of each CDR3. The order of the fields is V gene, D gene, clone size, J gene, CDR3 protein, CDR3 DNA. D genes are given only for firm matches. Not every row has a clone size; where given, it reads once, few, many or a size class.

>TRBV19|.|.|TRBJ1-3
CATRPLTGSGNTIYF
TGTGCCACCCGCCCCTTGACGGGATCTGGAAACACCATATATTTT
>TRBV2|TRBD1|.|TRBJ2-2
CATGQGLNTGELFF
TGTGCCACAGGACAGGGCCTGAACACCGGGGAGCTGTTTTTT
>TRBV7-2|.|.|TRBJ1-5
CASSLVGRNGNQPQHF
TGTGCCAGCAGCTTAGTCGGACGGAACGGCAATCAGCCCCAGCATTTT
>TRBV4-2|.|.|TRBJ1-4
CASSQAANGEKLFF
TGTGCCAGCAGCCAAGCAGCGAATGGTGAAAAACTGTTTTTT
>TRBV28|.|.|TRBJ2-7
CASSSPLTENYEQYF
TGTGCCAGCAGCAGCCCCCTCACAGAAAACTACGAGCAGTACTTC
>TRBV5-4|.|many|TRBJ2-1
CASSPSAGPSGEQFF
TGTGCCAGCAGCCCCTCAGCGGGCCCCAGTGGTGAGCAGTTCTTC
>TRBV24-1|TRBD1|.|TRBJ1-6
CATSGGQVPSPLHF
TGTGCCACCAGTGGGGGACAGGTTCCATCACCCCTCCACTTT
>TRBV5-6|TRBD1|.|TRBJ1-2
CASSLWGQTSGYTF
TGTGCCAGCAGCTTGTGGGGACAGACAAGCGGCTACACCTTC
>TRBV4-1|TRBD1|.|TRBJ1-2
CASSQDPGTGGGYTF
TGCGCCAGCAGCCAAGATCCCGGGACAGGGGGTGGCTACACCTTC
>TRBV5-6|.|.|TRBJ2-1
CASSFDRGGNIDEQFF
TGTGCCAGCAGCTTCGATCGGGGTGGCAATATAGATGAGCAGTTCTTC
>TRBV21-1|.|.|TRBJ1-1
CASSKAMEAFF
TGTGCCAGCAGCAAAGCCATGGAAGCTTTCTTT
>TRBV5-6|.|.|TRBJ2-6
CASSLGDRRSGANVLTF
TGTGCCAGCAGCTTAGGGGACCGACGCTCTGGGGCCAACGTCCTGACTTTC
>TRBV7-2|.|.|TRBJ2-2
CASSSSDQFTGELFF
TGTGCCAGCAGCTCATCGGACCAATTCACCGGGGAGCTGTTTTTT
>TRBV9|.|.|TRBJ2-3
CASSVGTATDTQYF
TGTGCCAGCAGCGTAGGGACAGCCACAGATACGCAGTATTTT
>TRBV12-5|.|.|TRBJ1-3
CASGLHSGNTIYF
TGTGCTAGTGGTTTGCACTCTGGAAACACCATATATTTT
>TRBV27|.|.|TRBJ2-3
CASTRSAMGTDTQYF
TGTGCCAGCACGAGGAGCGCGATGGGCACAGATACGCAGTATTTT
>TRBV19|.|many|TRBJ2-5
CASSISAREETQYF
TGTGCCAGTAGTATCTCTGCCAGGGAAGAGACCCAGTACTTC
>TRBV6-5|.|.|TRBJ1-5
CASSPGQSTQPQHF
TGTGCCAGCAGTCCCGGCCAATCGACTCAGCCCCAGCATTTT
>TRBV5-4|.|.|TRBJ1-1
CASSLSPMNTEAFF
TGTGCCAGCAGCTTGAGTCCCATGAACACTGAAGCTTTCTTT
>TRBV7-2|TRBD1|.|TRBJ2-2
CASSFRWTGVPGELFF
TGTGCCAGCAGCTTCCGCTGGACAGGGGTCCCCGGGGAGCTGTTTTTT
>TRBV11-2|TRBD1|.|TRBJ2-7
CASSSAGGEQYF
TGTGCCAGCAGTTCGGCAGGGGGAGAGCAGTACTTC
>TRBV19|TRBD1|.|TRBJ2-2
CASSMAPGQGFTGELFF
TGTGCCAGTAGTATGGCCCCCGGACAGGGATTCACCGGGGAGCTGTTTTTT
>TRBV5-8|TRBD1|few|TRBJ2-1
CASSLSPTGQPNEQFF
TGTGCCAGCAGCTTGAGCCCAACGGGACAGCCCAATGAGCAGTTCTTC
>TRBV30|.|.|TRBJ1-2
CAWEPGLNYGYTF
TGTGCCTGGGAACCGGGACTGAACTATGGCTACACCTTC
>TRBV10-1|.|.|TRBJ1-2
CANLRKGSYGYTF
TGCGCCAACCTTCGGAAGGGATCCTATGGCTACACCTTC
>TRBV19|.|.|TRBJ1-2
CASSGPAREDMGYTF
TGTGCCAGTAGTGGTCCCGCCCGTGAGGATATGGGCTACACCTTC
>TRBV5-5|.|few|TRBJ2-2
CASSSRGGADTGELFF
TGTGCCAGCAGCTCTAGGGGGGGCGCGGACACCGGGGAGCTGTTTTTT
>TRBV28|.|.|TRBJ1-5
CASRSFWLATGTHAYQPQHF
TGTGCCAGCAGATCCTTCTGGCTCGCTACCGGGACCCATGCCTATCAGCCCCAGCATTTT
>TRBV11-3|TRBD2|.|TRBJ2-2
CASSPGTSGGYTGELFF
TGTGCCAGCAGCCCAGGGACTAGCGGGGGGTACACCGGGGAGCTGTTTTTT
>TRBV4-1|.|.|TRBJ1-1
CASSRGILTEAFF
TGCGCCAGCAGCCGAGGGATTTTGACTGAAGCTTTCTTT
>TRBV28|.|.|TRBJ1-5
CASSQTPGDQPQHF
TGTGCCAGCAGCCAAACACCAGGAGATCAGCCCCAGCATTTT
>TRBV19|.|.|TRBJ2-1
CASSIGGGSDEQFF
TGTGCCAGTAGTATCGGGGGCGGGAGCGATGAGCAGTTCTTC
>TRBV28|.|.|TRBJ2-7
CASSAPGAYEQYF
TGTGCCAGCAGTGCGCCCGGGGCTTACGAGCAGTACTTC
>TRBV19|.|.|TRBJ2-2
CASSIRLGFGGELFF
TGTGCCAGTAGTATAAGGTTAGGTTTTGGCGGGGAGCTGTTTTTT
>TRBV19|TRBD1|.|TRBJ1-2
CASSPYTPDRRNYGYTF
TGTGCCAGTAGTCCCTATACCCCGGACAGGCGGAACTATGGCTACACCTTC
>TRBV5-1|.|.|TRBJ2-6
CASSPDIAGANVLTF
TGCGCCAGCAGCCCCGACATTGCTGGGGCCAACGTCCTGACTTTC
>TRBV29-1|TRBD2|.|TRBJ2-1
CSVKRGAGGNNEQFF
TGCAGCGTTAAAAGGGGAGCGGGAGGAAACAATGAGCAGTTCTTC
>TRBV5-5|.|.|TRBJ1-2
CASSLDVGYTF
TGTGCCAGCAGCTTGGATGTAGGCTACACCTTC
>TRBV6-1|TRBD1|.|TRBJ1-2
CASSEADDRALYGYTF
TGTGCCAGCAGTGAAGCCGATGACAGGGCCCTCTATGGCTACACCTTC
>TRBV20-1|.|.|TRBJ2-1
CSAARETEQFF
TGCAGTGCCGCCCGCGAGACTGAGCAGTTCTTC
>TRBV5-1|TRBD1|.|TRBJ2-5
CASSSHPGQGQETQYF
TGCGCCAGCAGCTCACATCCGGGACAGGGACAAGAGACCCAGTACTTC
>TRBV18|.|once|TRBJ1-2
CASRSGGEVYGYTF
TGTGCCAGCCGATCGGGGGGCGAGGTCTATGGCTACACCTTC
>TRBV10-3|TRBD1|few|TRBJ2-7
CAINNQGAFYEQYF
TGTGCCATCAACAACCAGGGGGCTTTCTACGAGCAGTACTTC
>TRBV28|.|few|TRBJ1-5
CASSSFIDGPSNQPQHF
TGTGCCAGCAGTTCCTTCATCGACGGACCAAGCAATCAGCCCCAGCATTTT
>TRBV14|TRBD1|.|TRBJ2-7
CASRGTGEYEQYF
TGTGCCAGCAGGGGCACAGGGGAGTACGAGCAGTACTTC
>TRBV30|.|.|TRBJ1-1
CAWTSVLTEAFF
TGTGCCTGGACGTCAGTGCTCACTGAAGCTTTCTTT
>TRBV7-2|TRBD2|.|TRBJ2-3
CASSPLAGETDTQYF
TGTGCCAGCAGCCCACTAGCGGGGGAAACAGATACGCAGTATTTT
>TRBV11-2|.|.|TRBJ2-5
CASSYQETQYF
TGTGCCAGCAGCTACCAAGAGACCCAGTACTTC
>TRBV6-5|.|.|TRBJ1-2
CASTIQFPANYGYTF
TGTGCCAGCACCATACAGTTTCCCGCTAACTATGGCTACACCTTC
>TRBV4-3|.|.|TRBJ2-1
CASSQSGMAYNEQFF
TGCGCCAGCAGCCAATCAGGAATGGCCTACAATGAGCAGTTCTTC
>TRBV29-1|.|.|TRBJ1-2
CSVDKQQDGYTF
TGCAGCGTTGATAAACAACAGGATGGCTACACCTTC